Below are 21 T cell receptor beta chains sequenced from a single sample in a study of shared clonotypes between healthy human individuals (TCRdb year 2020). Library prep was done by the immunoSEQ multiplex PCR assay. This immuneACCESS table, as held by TCRdb, lists in-frame sequences with V and J called but not all clones. Of the missing ones, under half trace to an unresolved V gene in checked studies; the others have no known cause. The sample records 2 million to 2.5 million clones, roughly 95% of which are singletons. Jointly, the top ten make up 0.13% of the sample. Material: naive CD4+ T cells sorted from blood. The cell subset or site label on this specimen signifies: CD45RA+ positively selected. These receptors all come from a man aged 18 to 29 in good health.

J is TRBJ2-7 and V is TRBV30, with D uncertain. V lost 2 bases, J lost 1 base, and 9 bases lay in between. The CDR3 contains 13 residues. Looked up from germline, CDR1 is GTSNPN and CDR2 is SVGIG (reference sequence). Written as DNA, the CDR3 is TGTGCCTGGAGTCGGACGGAATCCTACGAGCAGTACTTC. This sequence encodes CAWSRTESYEQYF.

The V gene is TRBV5-5, the J gene TRBJ2-2; the D is unclear. The CDR3 has 13 amino acids. V lost 2 bases and J 4 bases, leaving 6 bases between the germline ends. CDR1 and CDR2 from the germline V gene are SGHKS and YYEKEE (reference sequence). CDR3 nucleotide sequence: TGTGCCAGCAGCTTAATTTCCACCGGGGAGCTGTTTTTT. This codes for CASSLISTGELFF.

A note on this clone: This same CDR3 is encoded by further DNA sequences in the sample. The chain links TRBV30 to TRBJ2-3, with 8 positions matching TRBD2. The trim removed 2 bases at V and 0 bases at J, leaving 1 base unmatched. Germline lookup yields CDR1 GTSNPN and CDR2 SVGIG (reference sequence). The CDR3 is made up of 14 amino acids. The CDR3 loop reads CAWSPGGSTDTQYF. The CDR3 DNA sequence: TGTGCCTGGAGTCCGGGAGGGAGCACAGATACGCAGTATTTT.

The DNA of the CDR3 is TGCGCCAGCAGCAGGGGGTCGAACTATGGCTACACCTTC. Its protein is CASSRGSNYGYTF. The rearrangement joins TRBV5-1 to TRBJ1-2; D perhaps matches TRBD1 (6 bases). V lost 4 bases to trimming and J lost 2 bases, with 9 bases between them. The CDR3 extends over 13 amino acids. CDR1 is SGHRS and CDR2 is YFSETQ in the germline V gene.

Comments on this clone: This sample includes further DNA sequences coding for the same CDR3. V and J are TRBV7-9 and TRBJ2-2; no definite D call. Trimming cost V 1 base and J 1 base, with 4 bases left between them. CDR1 is SEHNR, CDR2 FQNEAQ, per germline (reference sequence). The CDR3 has 14 residues. As DNA, the CDR3 is TGTGCCAGCAGCTTAGTAGGGAACACCGGGGAGCTGTTTTTT. Protein product: CASSLVGNTGELFF. The full variable domain, in which reference TRBV7-9 and TRBJ2-2 provide the parts outside the CDR3, is DTGVSQNPRHKITKRGQNVTFRCDPISEHNRLYWYRQTLGQGPEFLTYFQNEAQLEKSRLLSDRFSAERPKGSFSTLEIQRTEQGDSAMYLCASSLVGNTGELFFGEGSRLTVL.

The chain employs TRBV28 and TRBJ1-1, with D unresolved. CDR3 length equals 16 residues. Germline V gene lookup returns CDR1 MDHEN and CDR2 SYDVKM. Trimming took off 4 bases at V and 4 bases at J, with 19 bases between the two ends. The CDR3 bases are TGTGCCAGCAGTTCGCTCCTGGGCGCGGTGGCCACTGAAGCTTTCTTT. Translating gives CASSSLLGAVATEAFF.

Only one count was recorded for this clone. This chain connects TRBV30 to TRBJ2-7; D not certain. V dropped 1 base and J dropped 2 bases, with 9 bases sitting between them. CDR1 is GTSNPN, CDR2 SVGIG, per germline (reference sequence). This CDR3 contains 13 residues. In DNA, the CDR3 is TGTGCCTGGAGTGCAGATGACCCCTACGAGCAGTACTTC. Protein product: CAWSADDPYEQYF.

CDR3 loop: CASSSGQGGVETQYF. In DNA form, the CDR3 reads TGTGCCAGCAGCTCTGGACAGGGAGGGGTGGAGACCCAGTACTTC. This chain links TRBV27 with TRBJ2-5; tentatively, D is TRBD1 (8 bases). V lost 6 bases and J lost 5, with 19 bases in between. Germline CDR1 and CDR2: MNHEY and SMNVEV (reference sequence). The CDR3 has 15 amino acids.

Concerning this clone: This CDR3 is also generated by other DNA sequences in the sample. The genes are TRBV5-1 and TRBJ2-2; D gene uncertain. This CDR3 contains 15 residues. Per germline, CDR1 SGHRS and CDR2 YFSETQ. Trimming shortened V by 0 bases and J by 4 bases, and 10 bases separated the two germline ends. This CDR3 is CASSLEGSGTGELFF. CDR3 bases: TGCGCCAGCAGCTTGGAGGGCAGTGGCACCGGGGAGCTGTTTTTT. The entire variable domain, with the rest obtained from reference TRBV5-1 and TRBJ2-2, is as follows: KAGVTQTPRYLIKTRGQQVTLSCSPISGHRSVSWYQQTPGQGLQFLFEYFSETQRNKGNFPGRFSGRQFSNSRSEMNVSTLELGDSALYLCASSLEGSGTGELFFGEGSRLTVL.

The CDR3 DNA reads as TGTGCCTGGAGTGTAGGCATTCTCACTGAAGCTTTCTTT. It yields the protein CAWSVGILTEAFF. The chain couples TRBV30 to TRBJ1-1; D unresolved. Germline V gene sequence: CDR1 GTSNPN, CDR2 SVGIG (reference sequence). V lost 0 bases and J lost 4, with 9 bases in between. This CDR3 is 13 amino acids long.

This rearrangement joins TRBV10-3 to TRBJ2-3; D unclear. Germline V gene lookup returns CDR1 ENHRY and CDR2 SYGVKD. This CDR3 comprises 15 residues. Trimming cost V 0 bases and J 4 bases, with 11 bases left between them. CDR3 nucleotide sequence: TGTGCCATCAGTGAGTCGGTTGCTCATTCAGATACGCAGTATTTT. Residues: CAISESVAHSDTQYF.

The chain employs TRBV27 and TRBJ1-2, with 8 bases fitting TRBD1. The germline V gene encodes CDR1 MNHEY and CDR2 SMNVEV (reference sequence). The CDR3 totals 15 residues. J was trimmed by 6 bases and V by 2 bases; bases with no gene match: 8. The CDR3 nucleotides read TGTGCCAGCAGTTTACGGCAGGGGGCTCGGAATGGCTACACCTTC. Its protein is CASSLRQGARNGYTF.

The J gene is TRBJ2-5, the V gene TRBV7-9, with TRBD2 identical over 13 bases. The J call may be faulty, since TRBJ2-7 better matches the DNA end. The CDR3 is made up of 16 amino acids. Germline CDR1 SEHNR, CDR2 FQNEAQ (reference sequence). In DNA form, the CDR3 reads TGTGCCAGCAGCATCGAACTAGCGGGAGGGCCCGGCGAGCAGTACTTC. This codes for CASSIELAGGPGEQYF.

The chain couples TRBV6-6 to TRBJ2-2; D could derive from TRBD1 or TRBD2 (5 bases each). V lost 0 bases and J 4 bases, leaving 12 bases between the germline ends. The CDR3 sequence is 16 residues long. The germline V gene has CDR1 MNHNY and CDR2 SVGAGI (reference sequence). CDR3 sequence reads: CASSYSGVPGTGELFF. CDR3 nucleotides: TGTGCCAGCAGTTACTCGGGGGTCCCGGGCACCGGGGAGCTGTTTTTT.

This clone came up once. V and J are TRBV9 and TRBJ1-1, with TRBD1 matching over 8 bases. Per germline, CDR1 SGDLS and CDR2 YYNGEE. The ends lost 3 bases at V and 1 base at J; junction bases unmatched: 5. CDR3 length equals 15 residues. The chain's CDR3 is CASSGRQGTNTEAFF. The CDR3 DNA is TGTGCCAGCAGCGGAAGACAGGGGACGAACACTGAAGCTTTCTTT.

This clone was counted a single time. V gene TRBV6-1 combines with J gene TRBJ1-4; possible D gene TRBD1, 5 bases. The CDR3 covers 15 residues. From germline, CDR1 is MNHNS and CDR2 SASEGT. Trimming shortened V by 4 bases and J by 4 bases, and 13 bases separated the two germline ends. The CDR3: CASSGGTRSNEKLFF. CDR3 DNA: TGTGCCAGCAGTGGGGGGACTCGGAGTAATGAAAAACTGTTTTTT.

The chain is built from TRBV7-2 and TRBJ2-7; D unclear. The CDR3 contains 15 residues. Germline V gene data show CDR1 as SGHTA and CDR2 as FQGNSA. Trimming removed 2 bases at V and 3 bases at J, with 14 bases between. The CDR3 reads CASSLFGLEDYEQYF. CDR3 DNA sequence: TGTGCCAGCAGCTTATTTGGCCTTGAGGACTACGAGCAGTACTTC.

This chain joins TRBV30 and TRBJ2-6; no clear D gene. This CDR3 has 18 residues. CDR1 is GTSNPN and CDR2 is SVGIG in the germline V gene (reference sequence). With 0 bases removed from V and 0 bases from J, the gap between germline ends came to 15 bases. CDR3 nucleotide sequence: TGTGCCTGGAGTGTACCTCTAACCTGGCGCTCTGGGGCCAACGTCCTGACTTTC. Translating gives CAWSVPLTWRSGANVLTF.

About this clone itself: A much larger clone is a single base away; this may be a read error. Other DNA sequences in this sample translate to the same CDR3. This chain links TRBV30 with TRBJ1-1; no clear D gene. V shed 3 bases and J shed 1 base, with 12 bases lying between them. CDR1 is GTSNPN, CDR2 SVGIG, per germline (reference sequence). This CDR3 spans 14 amino acids. CDR3 DNA: TGTGCCTGGAGCGTATCACGGGCGAACACTGAAGCTTTCTTT. Its translation: CAWSVSRANTEAFF.

To note about this clone: The sample holds other DNA sequences that translate to the same CDR3. This sequence joins TRBV30 and TRBJ1-2; TRBD1 aligns across 8 bases. The CDR3 spans 13 residues. The ends lost 3 bases at V and 4 bases at J; junction bases unmatched: 4. Germline V gene data show CDR1 as GTSNPN and CDR2 as SVGIG (reference sequence). CDR3 in amino acids: CAWSSGGGYGYTF. The CDR3 nucleotides read TGTGCCTGGAGCTCAGGGGGCGGCTATGGCTACACCTTC.

The chain couples TRBV9 to TRBJ2-1; the D gene could be TRBD1 or TRBD2 (5 bases each). Per germline, CDR1 SGDLS and CDR2 YYNGEE. V was pared by 0 bases and J by 8 bases, with 15 bases between. This CDR3 has 15 amino acids. Written as DNA, the CDR3 is TGTGCCAGCAGCGTAGGCCCGGGGCCCTTCGATGAGCAGTTCTTC. It codes for CASSVGPGPFDEQFF.